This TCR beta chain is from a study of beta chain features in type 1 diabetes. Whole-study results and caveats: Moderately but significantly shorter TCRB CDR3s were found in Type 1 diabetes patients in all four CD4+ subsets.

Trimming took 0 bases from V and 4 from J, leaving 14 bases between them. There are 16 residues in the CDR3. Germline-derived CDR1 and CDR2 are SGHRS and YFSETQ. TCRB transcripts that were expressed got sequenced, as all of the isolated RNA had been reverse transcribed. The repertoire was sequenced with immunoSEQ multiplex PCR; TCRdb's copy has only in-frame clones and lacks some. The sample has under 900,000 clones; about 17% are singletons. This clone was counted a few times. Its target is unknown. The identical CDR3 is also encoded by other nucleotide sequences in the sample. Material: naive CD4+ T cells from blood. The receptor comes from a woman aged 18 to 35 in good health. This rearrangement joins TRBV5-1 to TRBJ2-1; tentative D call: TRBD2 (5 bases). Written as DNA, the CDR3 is TGCGCCAGCAGCTTGGCCAGAACCAGCGGTTACAATGAGCAGTTCTTC. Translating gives CASSLARTSGYNEQFF.